The next 16 T cell receptor beta chains were all read from a single sample in a study of cytomegalovirus exposure and HLA in healthy donors. Use of 60 Vbeta and 13 Jbeta primers characterized the PCR. Using immunoSEQ multiplex PCR, the repertoire was profiled, and TCRdb retains in-frame clones only, with some absent. The data contain about 96,000 clones, 60% to 75% of them singletons. Specimen: PBMCs. These receptors all stem from a female donor in good health and CMV-seropositive.

The chain links TRBV11-2 to TRBJ1-2, with TRBD1 matching 8 bases. CDR3 size: 15 residues. The trim removed 1 base at V and 4 bases at J, leaving 5 bases unmatched. Germline V CDR1 and CDR2: SGHAT, FQNNGV. In DNA form, the CDR3 reads TGTGCCAGCAGCTTAGTACAGGGGGTCATCTATGGCTACACCTTC. Encoded protein: CASSLVQGVIYGYTF.

The V and J genes are TRBV4-1 and TRBJ2-7; 10 positions agree with TRBD2. Germline V CDR1 and CDR2: MGHRA, YSYEKL. Germline trimming cut 2 bases from V and 4 bases from J; bases unmatched to any gene: 5. The length of the CDR3 is 15 residues. Here the CDR3 DNA reads TGCGCCAGCAGCCAAAATAGCGGGGGGCCTTACGAGCAGTACTTC. Protein: CASSQNSGGPYEQYF.

This rearrangement joins TRBV28 to TRBJ1-5, with TRBD1 matching over 7 bases. The CDR3 loop spans 15 amino acids. Per germline, CDR1 MDHEN and CDR2 SYDVKM. Germline trimming cut 4 bases from V and 1 base from J; bases unmatched to any gene: 4. CDR3 DNA sequence: TGTGCCAGCAGTTCCCAGGGGGTGAGCAATCAGCCCCAGCATTTT. As protein: CASSSQGVSNQPQHF. Full variable domain (remainder filled in from reference TRBV28 and TRBJ1-5): DVKVTQSSRYLVKRTGEKVFLECVQDMDHENMFWYRQDPGLGLRLIYFSYDVKMKEKGDIPEGYSVSREKKERFSLILESASTNQTSMYLCASSSQGVSNQPQHFGDGTRLSIL.

The V and J genes are TRBV4-1 and TRBJ1-3; TRBD1 aligns across 7 bases. Trimming cost V 2 bases and J 0 bases; bases outside gene matches: 16. Per germline, CDR1 MGHRA and CDR2 YSYEKL. The CDR3 is made up of 20 amino acids. Here the CDR3 DNA reads TGCGCCAGCAGCCAACGTGCCCCCCCAGCAGGGGGTTTCTCTGGAAACACCATATATTTT. It is translated as CASSQRAPPAGGFSGNTIYF.

V is TRBV28 and J is TRBJ2-1; the match to TRBD1 covers 10 bases. The J segment lost 7 bases and the V segment lost 5 bases, leaving 8 bases of the junction unmatched. The germline V gene has CDR1 MDHEN and CDR2 SYDVKM. The CDR3 runs to 15 residues. The CDR3 loop is CASSSRDRGRNEQFF. CDR3 in DNA: TGTGCCAGCAGTAGCCGGGACAGGGGAAGGAATGAGCAGTTCTTC.

This chain uses TRBV10-3 with TRBJ2-3; 7 bases align to TRBD1. The CDR3 is made up of 15 amino acids. Trimming at V came to 6 bases and at J to 2 bases, leaving 8 bases not matched to a gene. Germline V gene data show CDR1 as ENHRY and CDR2 as SYGVKD. CDR3 DNA: TGTGCCATCAGCCCGGGACAGCAATACACAGATACGCAGTATTTT. Its translation: CAISPGQQYTDTQYF.

This clone was picked up a small number of times. The chain is built from TRBV5-1 and TRBJ2-7, with D maybe TRBD1 (5 bases). The CDR3 covers 14 residues. Trimming pared 2 bases from V and 0 bases from J, leaving 9 bases between. Germline V gives CDR1 SGHRS, CDR2 YFSETQ. In nucleotides, the CDR3 is TGCGCCAGCAGCTTACAGGTAGGCTCCTACGAGCAGTACTTC. Translating it yields CASSLQVGSYEQYF.

The chain employs TRBV6-5 and TRBJ1-5; TRBD1 matches 7 bases. This CDR3 is 13 amino acids long. The V gene's germline CDR1 is MNHEY and CDR2 SVGAGI. V was clipped by 6 bases and J by 3 bases; unmatched bases: 2. The CDR3 sequence: CASRGQFNQPQHF. The CDR3 bases are TGTGCCAGCAGGGGACAGTTCAATCAGCCCCAGCATTTT.

The V gene is TRBV19, the J gene TRBJ1-1; a weak D match, TRBD1 (5 bases). Looked up from germline, CDR1 is LNHDA and CDR2 is SQIVND (reference sequence). The CDR3 contains 14 residues. Trimming cost V 4 bases and J 1 base, with 10 bases left between them. CDR3 in amino acids: CASSKGRENTEAFF. DNA of the CDR3: TGTGCCAGTAGTAAAGGCAGGGAGAACACTGAAGCTTTCTTT.

The chain couples TRBV6-1 to TRBJ2-7; D is possibly TRBD1 (6 bases). Germline V gene lookup returns CDR1 MNHNS and CDR2 SASEGT. The V end was cut by 7 bases, the J end by 4 bases, with 17 bases between. The CDR3 sequence is 14 residues long. The CDR3 DNA reads TGTGCCAGCACCCGAACTAGACAGGCGTACGAGCAGTACTTC. Its protein is CASTRTRQAYEQYF.

This clone was seen only once. This chain joins TRBV7-2 and TRBJ2-2, with 7 bases fitting TRBD1. The CDR3 is made up of 14 amino acids. Germline V gives CDR1 SGHTA, CDR2 FQGNSA. J gave up 1 base and V 5 bases, and 1 base lay outside the gene matches. CDR3 coding DNA: TGTGCCAGCAGCGGGACAGTGAACACCGGGGAGCTGTTTTTT. Translated: CASSGTVNTGELFF.

The chain carries TRBV7-8 and TRBJ2-2, with 9 bases aligning to TRBD1. Germline CDR1 and CDR2: SGHVS and FQNEAQ. Trimming removed 5 bases from V and 1 base from J; junction bases left unmatched: 8. This CDR3 comprises 17 residues. CDR3 protein: CASSPRTGDLNTGELFF. The CDR3 nucleotides are TGTGCCAGCAGCCCCCGGACAGGGGACTTGAACACCGGGGAGCTGTTTTTT.

The CDR3 spells CATSRVGRGLGSPLHF. The CDR3 nucleotides read TGTGCCACCAGCAGAGTAGGAAGGGGGCTCGGTTCACCCCTCCACTTT. The chain is built from TRBV15 and TRBJ1-6; 7 bases agree with TRBD1. This CDR3 has 16 amino acids. V trimming: 1 base; J trimming: 9 bases; junction bases outside the gene matches: 9. Germline V gene sequence: CDR1 LNHNV, CDR2 YYDKDF (reference sequence).

This rearrangement joins TRBV19 to TRBJ2-7; 11 positions match TRBD1. Trimming removed 7 bases from V and 0 bases from J; junction bases left unmatched: 5. This CDR3 region has 15 residues. Germline V lookup: CDR1 LNHDA, CDR2 SQIVND (reference sequence). CDR3 amino acids: CASKGQGVGSYEQYF. CDR3 in DNA: TGTGCCAGTAAGGGACAGGGGGTGGGCTCCTACGAGCAGTACTTC.

V gene TRBV7-6 combines with J gene TRBJ1-3, with D perhaps TRBD1 (6 bases). V gave up 4 bases and J gave up 4 bases, with 14 bases separating them. The CDR3 sequence is 15 residues long. Germline CDR1 is SGHVS and CDR2 is FNYEAQ. CDR3 in DNA: TGTGCCAGCAGCTCCCCGATCGACAGGGGAAACACCATATATTTT. Its protein is CASSSPIDRGNTIYF.

This sequence joins TRBV7-2 and TRBJ1-5; 7 nucleotides match TRBD1. Germline assignment: CDR1 SGHTA and CDR2 FQGNSA. V was pared by 4 bases and J by 7 bases, with 4 bases of the junction left unmatched. The length of the CDR3 is 13 residues. CDR3 sequence: CASSWRQGQPQHF. The CDR3 bases are TGTGCCAGCAGCTGGAGACAGGGCCAGCCCCAGCATTTT. Filled out from reference TRBV7-2 and TRBJ1-5, the complete variable domain reads GAGVSQSPSNKVTEKGKDVELRCDPISGHTALYWYRQSLGQGLEFLIYFQGNSAPDKSGLPSDRFSAERTGGSVSTLTIQRTQQEDSAVYLCASSWRQGQPQHFGDGTRLSIL.